These 17 T cell receptor beta chains originate from one sample sequenced in a study of cytomegalovirus exposure and HLA in healthy donors. PCR primers comprised 60 Vbeta and 13 Jbeta primers. TCRdb's table, derived via immunoSEQ multiplex PCR, lists solely in-frame clones and lacks some. This table has around 120,000 clones, around 60% appearing once. Sequencing input: PBMCs. Receptors originate from a young man in good health and CMV-seropositive.

In this sample, this clone turned up a few times. This sequence joins TRBV30 and TRBJ1-2; TRBD1 aligns across 7 bases. V shed 5 bases and J 2 bases; nucleotides not matched to a gene: 8. Germline-derived CDR1 and CDR2 are GTSNPN and SVGIG (reference sequence). The CDR3 is 14 residues long. The CDR3 DNA sequence: TGTGCCTGGGACAGACAGGGATCCAACTATGGCTACACCTTC. This encodes CAWDRQGSNYGYTF.

The chain carries TRBV9 and TRBJ1-2; TRBD1 aligns across 7 bases. The J segment lost 5 bases and the V segment lost 4 bases, leaving 14 bases of the junction unmatched. This CDR3 has 16 residues. The germline V gene has CDR1 SGDLS and CDR2 YYNGEE. CDR3 amino acids: CASSPTLGTVKYGYTF. For the CDR3, the DNA is TGTGCCAGCAGCCCGACCCTCGGGACAGTAAAGTATGGCTACACCTTC.

The chain joins TRBV6-5 to TRBJ2-2, with TRBD1 as a possible D gene (6 bases). Germline V CDR1 and CDR2: MNHEY, SVGAGI. This CDR3 is 15 amino acids long. Trimming left V 2 bases short and J 4 bases short, with 11 bases between. The CDR3 is CASSYLQGSTGELFF. The DNA for the CDR3 is TGTGCCAGCAGTTACCTTCAGGGGAGCACCGGGGAGCTGTTTTTT.

The chain couples TRBV11-3 to TRBJ2-3; D ambiguous. Germline CDR1 reads SGHNT; CDR2 reads YENEEA. The V end was cut by 5 bases, the J end by 3 bases, with 15 bases between. The CDR3 totals 15 residues. The CDR3 sequence is CASSLHYPGTDTQYF. DNA of the CDR3: TGTGCCAGCAGCCTTCACTACCCTGGAACAGATACGCAGTATTTT.

V is TRBV7-6 and J is TRBJ2-7, with D possibly being TRBD2 (5 bases). Germline CDR1 SGHVS, CDR2 FNYEAQ. V was cut by 6 bases and J by 3 bases, with 9 bases left in between. The CDR3 has 12 residues. The CDR3 loop is CASRGEGYEQYF. CDR3 DNA: TGTGCCAGCAGGGGTGAGGGCTACGAGCAGTACTTC.

Points on this clone: Other nucleotide sequences from this sample produce the same CDR3. The chain links TRBV6-1 to TRBJ2-6, with no clear D. Trimming pared 6 bases from V and 0 bases from J, leaving 3 bases between. Germline CDR1 reads MNHNS; CDR2 reads SASEGT. The CDR3 contains 13 residues. The CDR3 nucleotides read TGTGCCAGCAGGAGCTCTGGGGCCAACGTCCTGACTTTC. Its translation: CASRSSGANVLTF.

V is TRBV6-5 and J is TRBJ1-2; tentative D call: TRBD1 (6 bases). This CDR3 region has 12 residues. The germline V and J ends were trimmed by 6 bases and 9 bases, with 14 bases remaining between them. Looked up from germline, CDR1 is MNHEY and CDR2 is SVGAGI. CDR3 DNA: TGTGCCAGCAGCCCTAACAGGGACAGCTACACCTTC. It specifies CASSPNRDSYTF.

This clone has only one observation. At one of its ends the junction is not consistent with the germline gene, which may arise from a read error. The J gene is TRBJ2-5, the V gene TRBV7-7, with 8 bases fitting TRBD2. Germline CDR1 SSHAT, CDR2 FNYEAQ (reference sequence). This CDR3 is 14 amino acids long. This CDR3 is CASSRGGLEETQYF. In nucleotides, the CDR3 is TGTGCTAGCAGCCGGGGGGGCCTGGAGGAGACCCAGTACTTC.

The chain links TRBV5-4 to TRBJ2-6; possible D gene TRBD2, 6 bases. V was pared by 7 bases and J by 2 bases, with 13 bases between. The CDR3 is made up of 15 amino acids. Germline assignment: CDR1 SGHNT and CDR2 YYREEE (reference sequence). The CDR3, as DNA: TGTGCCAGCTCCCCCAGGGAGGCTGGGGCCAACGTCCTGACTTTC. It translates to CASSPREAGANVLTF.

The J gene is TRBJ1-2, the V gene TRBV19; possible D gene TRBD1, 6 bases. CDR3 length: 15 residues. Trimming took off 3 bases at V and 2 bases at J, with 13 bases between the two ends. Germline assignment: CDR1 LNHDA and CDR2 SQIVND (reference sequence). The CDR3 nucleotides read TGTGCCAGTAGTATTGTTAACAGGGCCAACTATGGCTACACCTTC. The encoded protein is CASSIVNRANYGYTF.

The rearrangement uses TRBV7-9 and TRBJ2-3; possibly TRBD2 for D (5 bases). Germline CDR1 reads SEHNR; CDR2 reads FQNEAQ (reference sequence). The CDR3 contains 11 residues. The CDR3 reads CSSGSTDTQYF. The CDR3 DNA reads TGTTCCTCGGGAAGCACAGATACGCAGTATTTT.

This chain joins TRBV2 and TRBJ1-5; 7 bases align to TRBD1. J gave up 5 bases and V 3 bases, and 4 bases lay outside the gene matches. Germline CDR1 SNHLY, CDR2 FYNNEI. The CDR3 extends over 14 amino acids. CDR3 DNA: TGTGCCAGCAGTGACGACAGGGTCGATCAGCCCCAGCATTTT. It specifies CASSDDRVDQPQHF.

This chain links TRBV6-5 with TRBJ1-2; D perhaps matches TRBD1 (6 bases). This CDR3 is built from 15 residues. V was shortened by 4 bases and J by 2 bases, with 14 bases between the two germline ends. Germline-derived CDR1 and CDR2 are MNHEY and SVGAGI. Here the CDR3 reads CASSSWTATNYGYTF. As DNA, the CDR3 is TGTGCCAGCAGTTCCTGGACAGCCACAAACTATGGCTACACCTTC.

CDR3 DNA: TGTGCCTGGAGTCGGCAGGACAATCAGCCCCAGCATTTT. Its translation: CAWSRQDNQPQHF. This chain connects TRBV30 to TRBJ1-5; D uncertain. The length of the CDR3 is 13 residues. Germline lookup yields CDR1 GTSNPN and CDR2 SVGIG (reference sequence). With 2 bases removed from V and 3 bases from J, the gap between germline ends came to 8 bases. Based on the CDR3 plus reference TRBV30 and TRBJ1-5, the full variable domain is SQTIHQWPATLVQPVGSPLSLECTVEGTSNPNLYWYRQAAGRGLQLLFYSVGIGQISSEVPQNLSASRPQDRQFILSSKKLLLSDSGFYLCAWSRQDNQPQHFGDGTRLSIL.

The V call is TRBV6-5, the J call TRBJ1-1, with TRBD1 matching over 9 bases. The V gene's germline CDR1 is MNHEY and CDR2 SVGAGI. The V gene end was trimmed by 6 bases and the J gene end by 1 base; junction bases not matched to a gene: 6. CDR3 length equals 15 residues. The CDR3 here is CASRKQGAGNTEAFF. The DNA for the CDR3 is TGTGCCAGCAGAAAACAGGGGGCAGGGAACACTGAAGCTTTCTTT.

The chain has TRBV5-1 and TRBJ1-2; tentatively, D is TRBD1 (6 bases). The CDR3 consists of 14 residues. The germline V gene has CDR1 SGHRS and CDR2 YFSETQ. V lost 4 bases to trimming and J lost 4 bases, with 14 bases between them. In DNA form, the CDR3 reads TGCGCCAGCAGCAAGGACAGCGAAGGCTATGGCTACACCTTC. The encoded protein is CASSKDSEGYGYTF.

There are a few counts of this clone. The rearrangement uses TRBV5-8 and TRBJ1-1, with TRBD1 as a possible D gene (6 bases). The CDR3 sequence is 13 residues long. V lost 4 bases and J 5 bases, leaving 12 bases between the germline ends. Germline V gene data show CDR1 as SGHTS and CDR2 as YDEGEE. The CDR3 region is CASSQGPGTEAFF. DNA of the CDR3: TGTGCCAGCAGCCAGGGGCCGGGGACTGAAGCTTTCTTT.